A selection of T cell receptor beta chains follows, all from one sample in a study of blood T cells in healthy people across ages. One entry per CDR3 protein results from TCRdb running MiXCR on the 5' RACE reads. The sample consists of about 1.7 million distinct CDR3 sequences, roughly 27% of them appearing once. Sequencing was done on a sample of blood. These receptors originate from a woman in her twenties or thirties in good health. Each CDR3 is given with its conserved first and last residue. Fields, in order: CDR3 protein, CDR3 DNA, clone size, D gene, V gene, J gene, CDR3 length. D genes are given only for firm matches. The size entry is marked missing in some rows and otherwise reads once, few, many or a size class.

CDR3: CASSHRGTGGELFF
DNA: TGTGCCAGCAGCCACAGGGGGACGGGGGGAGAGCTGTTTTTT
size: NA
D: NA
V: TRBV6-5
J: TRBJ2-2
length: 14

CDR3: CATSVGESSYNEQFF
DNA: TGTGCCACCAGTGTGGGGGAGAGCTCCTACAATGAGCAGTTCTTC
size: few
D: NA
V: TRBV24-1
J: TRBJ2-1
length: 15

CDR3: CSGGGQGLRDEQFF
DNA: TGCAGCGGGGGGGGACAGGGCCTTCGGGATGAGCAGTTCTTC
size: few
D: TRBD1
V: TRBV29-1
J: TRBJ2-1
length: 14

CDR3: CASGEAGVDYGYTF
DNA: TGTGCCAGCGGAGAGGCAGGGGTAGACTATGGCTACACCTTC
size: NA
D: NA
V: TRBV7-2
J: TRBJ1-2
length: 14

CDR3: CASSLSGSGTDTQYF
DNA: TGTGCCAGCAGTTTAAGCGGGAGCGGCACAGATACGCAGTATTTT
size: many
D: TRBD2
V: TRBV12-3/TRBV12-4
J: TRBJ2-3
length: 15

CDR3: CASGTGGLNEQFF
DNA: TGTGCCAGCGGGACGGGGGGGCTTAATGAGCAGTTCTTC
size: NA
D: TRBD2
V: TRBV12-3/TRBV12-4
J: TRBJ2-1
length: 13

CDR3: CASSTSGVAGINEQFF
DNA: TGTGCCAGCAGCACCTCGGGAGTAGCGGGGATAAATGAGCAGTTCTTC
size: few
D: TRBD2
V: TRBV4-2
J: TRBJ2-1
length: 16

CDR3: CASSPWPGGDTQYF
DNA: TGTGCCAGCAGCCCCTGGCCGGGCGGAGATACGCAGTATTTT
size: few
D: NA
V: TRBV27
J: TRBJ2-3
length: 14

CDR3: CASGLPGLAGNTDTQYF
DNA: TGTGCTAGTGGTTTGCCAGGACTAGCGGGGAACACAGATACGCAGTATTTT
size: many
D: TRBD2
V: TRBV12-5
J: TRBJ2-3
length: 17

CDR3: CVSSLGQRNQPQHF
DNA: TGTGTCAGCAGTTTAGGACAGCGCAATCAGCCCCAGCATTTT
size: NA
D: NA
V: TRBV27
J: TRBJ1-5
length: 14

CDR3: CASSISSGENQETQYF
DNA: TGTGCCAGCAGCATTTCTAGCGGGGAAAATCAAGAGACCCAGTACTTC
size: many
D: TRBD2
V: TRBV7-2
J: TRBJ2-5
length: 16

CDR3: CAGQTGRGSYEQYF
DNA: TGTGCCGGGCAGACAGGGAGAGGGTCCTACGAGCAGTACTTC
size: NA
D: TRBD1
V: TRBV2
J: TRBJ2-7
length: 14

CDR3: CASSFSEGASGGYAF
DNA: TGTGCCAGCAGCTTCTCCGAGGGGGCGTCAGGGGGCTACGCCTTC
size: NA
D: TRBD1
V: TRBV7-2
J: TRBJ1-2
length: 15

CDR3: CASSLTGLGTDTQYF
DNA: TGTGCCAGCAGCTTAACTGGTCTCGGCACAGATACGCAGTATTTT
size: NA
D: NA
V: TRBV7-8
J: TRBJ2-3
length: 15

CDR3: CATSRGAYGYTF
DNA: TGTGCCACCAGCAGAGGGGCCTATGGCTACACCTTC
size: few
D: NA
V: TRBV15
J: TRBJ1-2
length: 12

CDR3: CASSLWPSGANVPTF
DNA: TGTGCCAGCAGTTTATGGCCCTCTGGGGCCAACGTCCCGACTTTC
size: few
D: NA
V: TRBV27
J: TRBJ2-6
length: 15

CDR3: CSAQGGGEGTDTQYF
DNA: TGCAGTGCCCAGGGGGGGGGCGAGGGCACAGATACGCAGTATTTT
size: few
D: NA
V: TRBV20-1
J: TRBJ2-3
length: 15

CDR3: CASSRGEDYGHTF
DNA: TGTGCCAGCTCCAGGGGCGAGGACTATGGCCACACCTTC
size: NA
D: NA
V: TRBV6-1
J: TRBJ1-2
length: 13

CDR3: CASRVAGSSTGELFF
DNA: TGCGCCAGCAGAGTAGCGGGGTCCAGCACCGGGGAGCTGTTTTTT
size: few
D: TRBD2
V: TRBV10-2
J: TRBJ2-2
length: 15

CDR3: CASSQDTGTGAYEQYF
DNA: TGTGCCAGCAGCCAAGACACCGGGACAGGAGCCTACGAGCAGTACTTC
size: few
D: TRBD1
V: TRBV7-2
J: TRBJ2-7
length: 16

CDR3: CASSQEASGGGEQYF
DNA: TGCGCCAGCAGCCAAGAGGCTAGCGGGGGTGGCGAGCAGTACTTC
size: few
D: TRBD2
V: TRBV4-1
J: TRBJ2-7
length: 15

CDR3: CASRRDNYEQYF
DNA: TGTGCCAGCAGGCGGGATAACTACGAGCAGTACTTC
size: many
D: NA
V: TRBV12-3/TRBV12-4
J: TRBJ2-7
length: 12

CDR3: CAISDLQGNTEAFF
DNA: TGTGCCATCAGTGACTTACAGGGAAACACTGAAGCTTTCTTT
size: NA
D: NA
V: TRBV10-3
J: TRBJ1-1
length: 14

CDR3: CASRTRQGRNEQYF
DNA: TGTGCCAGTAGGACTCGACAGGGGAGAAACGAGCAGTACTTC
size: NA
D: TRBD1
V: TRBV19
J: TRBJ2-7
length: 14

CDR3: CASSLKRTSVSYEQYF
DNA: TGTGCCAGCAGTTTAAAAAGGACTAGCGTATCCTACGAGCAGTACTTC
size: NA
D: TRBD2
V: TRBV27
J: TRBJ2-7
length: 16

CDR3: CASTRNGNTEAFF
DNA: TGTGCCAGCACCAGGAATGGGAACACTGAAGCTTTCTTT
size: NA
D: NA
V: TRBV6-1
J: TRBJ1-1
length: 13

CDR3: CASAISPSGFDHEQFF
DNA: TGTGCCAGCGCCATATCCCCTAGCGGGTTTGACCATGAGCAGTTCTTC
size: NA
D: TRBD2
V: TRBV9
J: TRBJ2-1
length: 16

CDR3: CASSLLGQGVTEQFF
DNA: TGCGCCAGCAGCTTGCTAGGGCAGGGGGTGACTGAGCAGTTCTTC
size: few
D: TRBD1
V: TRBV5-1
J: TRBJ2-1
length: 15

CDR3: CASSRSGQATLNYGYTF
DNA: TGTGCCAGCAGCCGCTCGGGACAGGCGACTTTGAACTATGGCTACACCTTC
size: many
D: TRBD1
V: TRBV12-3/TRBV12-4
J: TRBJ1-2
length: 17

CDR3: CASSLAPGQGVYEQYF
DNA: TGTGCCAGCAGCTTAGCTCCGGGACAGGGGGTCTACGAGCAGTACTTC
size: few
D: TRBD1
V: TRBV7-2
J: TRBJ2-7
length: 16

CDR3: CASSLAPEADTQYF
DNA: TGCGCCAGCAGCTTGGCCCCCGAGGCAGATACGCAGTATTTT
size: NA
D: NA
V: TRBV5-1
J: TRBJ2-3
length: 14

CDR3: CASSFGGSTQETQYF
DNA: TGTGCCAGCAGCTTCGGCGGGAGCACCCAAGAGACCCAGTACTTC
size: few
D: TRBD2
V: TRBV11-2
J: TRBJ2-5
length: 15

CDR3: CASSPQGAVLYNEQFF
DNA: TGTGCCAGCAGTCCACAGGGGGCGGTTTTATACAATGAGCAGTTCTTC
size: few
D: TRBD1
V: TRBV27
J: TRBJ2-1
length: 16

CDR3: CASSLTGRNAFF
DNA: TGTGCCAGCAGTCTCACTGGGAGGAACGCTTTCTTT
size: few
D: NA
V: TRBV6-5
J: TRBJ1-1
length: 12

CDR3: CSGGLAGNEQFF
DNA: TGCAGCGGGGGACTAGCGGGCAATGAGCAGTTCTTC
size: NA
D: TRBD2
V: TRBV29-1
J: TRBJ2-1
length: 12

CDR3: CASSYREGVTEAFF
DNA: TGTGCCAGCAGTTACAGGGAAGGGGTCACTGAAGCTTTCTTT
size: few
D: NA
V: TRBV6-5
J: TRBJ1-1
length: 14

CDR3: CASSSPGQAQETQYF
DNA: TGTGCCAGCAGTTCCCCGGGACAGGCGCAAGAGACCCAGTACTTC
size: NA
D: TRBD1
V: TRBV6-6
J: TRBJ2-5
length: 15

CDR3: CASSITLPGAAGELFF
DNA: TGTGCCAGCTCGATAACTCTACCAGGGGCGGCCGGGGAGCTGTTTTTT
size: NA
D: NA
V: TRBV2
J: TRBJ2-2
length: 16

CDR3: CASSPSGTQPREQYF
DNA: TGTGCCAGCAGTCCAAGCGGGACCCAGCCTCGGGAGCAGTACTTC
size: NA
D: TRBD2
V: TRBV27
J: TRBJ2-4
length: 15

CDR3: CASSQGVHNEQYF
DNA: TGTGCCAGCAGCCAAGGCGTCCACAATGAGCAGTACTTC
size: NA
D: NA
V: TRBV3-1
J: TRBJ2-4
length: 13